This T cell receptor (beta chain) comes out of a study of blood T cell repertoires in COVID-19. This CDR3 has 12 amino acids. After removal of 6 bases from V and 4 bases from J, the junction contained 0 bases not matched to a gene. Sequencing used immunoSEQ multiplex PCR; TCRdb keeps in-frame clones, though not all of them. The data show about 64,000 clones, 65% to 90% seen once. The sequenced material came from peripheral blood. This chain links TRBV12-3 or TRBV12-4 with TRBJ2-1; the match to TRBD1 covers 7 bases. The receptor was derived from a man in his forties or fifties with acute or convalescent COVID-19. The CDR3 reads CASRTGYNEQFF. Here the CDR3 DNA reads TGTGCCAGCAGGACAGGGTACAATGAGCAGTTCTTC.